The 2 T cell receptor beta chains presented below share a single source sample, sequenced in a study of shared clonotypes between healthy human individuals. Using immunoSEQ multiplex PCR, the repertoire was profiled, and TCRdb retains in-frame clones only, with some absent. The repertoire holds 950,000 to 1,200,000 clones, with roughly 80% as singletons. What was sequenced was memory CD4+ T cells from PBMCs. Regarding subset: CD45RA-negative fraction. The source of these receptors is a man in his late teens or twenties in good health. Some clones in this sample may be carry-over from other donors' samples.

The table lists this clone with a count of one. The V gene is TRBV18, the J gene TRBJ1-1, with no clear D. Germline loops: CDR1 KGHSH, CDR2 LQKENI. Trimming cost V 3 bases and J 0 bases, with 14 bases left between them. This CDR3 region has 16 residues. CDR3 residues: CASSPLNGLLNTEAFF. The CDR3 DNA follows: TGTGCCAGCTCACCCTTAAATGGACTGCTGAACACTGAAGCTTTCTTT.

V and J are TRBV6-5 and TRBJ1-2; TRBD1 matches at 9 bases. The length of the CDR3 is 14 residues. V dropped 7 bases and J dropped 8; count of bases not matched to a gene: 11. Germline lookup yields CDR1 MNHEY and CDR2 SVGAGI. The CDR3 loop is CASNPDRGEGGYTF. The CDR3 DNA reads TGTGCCAGCAACCCGGACAGGGGCGAAGGCGGCTACACCTTC.